This T cell receptor beta chain came from a study of vaccination and CD4 T cells after COVID-19. The Oncomine TCR Beta short-read assay sequenced DNA from cultured CD4+ T cells. MiXCR, run by TCRdb on the PCR reads, gives a single entry per CDR3 protein. The repertoire has approximately 21,000 distinct CDR3 sequences, over 40% of them found once; the top ten carry 4% to 5%. The germline V gene encodes CDR1 SGHTA and CDR2 FQGNSA. V lost 5 bases and J lost 6, with 14 bases in between. The CDR3 spans 13 residues. Notes on this clonotype: Its antigen is not known.

Indicated time point: late sampling 161 to 241 days after vaccination in a few convalescent patients. Indicated treatment: approximately 11-day PBMC culture with coronavirus spike peptide pools or control peptides (ViraFEST assay). The sequenced sample was CD4+ T cells from blood, cultured in vitro, obtained about 7 months after SARS-CoV-2 vaccination. The sequence came from a human donor who had recovered from COVID-19. The V and J genes are TRBV7-2 and TRBJ2-7, with D possibly TRBD2 on 5 matching bases. CDR3 nucleotides: TGTGCCAGCAGCGTTGGACGGGCGGGCGAGCAGTACTTC. It translates to CASSVGRAGEQYF.